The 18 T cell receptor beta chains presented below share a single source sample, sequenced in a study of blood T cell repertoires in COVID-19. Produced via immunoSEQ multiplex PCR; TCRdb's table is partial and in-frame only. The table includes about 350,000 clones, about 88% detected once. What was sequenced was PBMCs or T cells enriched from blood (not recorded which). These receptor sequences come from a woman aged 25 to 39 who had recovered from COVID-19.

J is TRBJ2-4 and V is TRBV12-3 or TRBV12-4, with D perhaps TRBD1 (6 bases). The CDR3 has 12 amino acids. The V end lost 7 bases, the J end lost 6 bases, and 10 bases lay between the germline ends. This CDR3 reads CASTMDRNIQYF. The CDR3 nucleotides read TGTGCCAGCACTATGGACAGAAACATTCAGTACTTC.

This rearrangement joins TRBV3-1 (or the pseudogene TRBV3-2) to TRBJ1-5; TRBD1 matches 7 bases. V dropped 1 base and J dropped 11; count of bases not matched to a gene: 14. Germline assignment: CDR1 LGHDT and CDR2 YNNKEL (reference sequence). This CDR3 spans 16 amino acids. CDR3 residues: CASSQVLDRSLSAQHF. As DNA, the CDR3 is TGTGCCAGCAGCCAAGTCTTGGACAGGTCCCTATCAGCCCAGCATTTT.

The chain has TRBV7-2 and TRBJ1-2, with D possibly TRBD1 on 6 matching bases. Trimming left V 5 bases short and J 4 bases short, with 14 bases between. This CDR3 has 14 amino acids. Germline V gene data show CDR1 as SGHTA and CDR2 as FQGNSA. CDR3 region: CASSPGGQIYGYTF. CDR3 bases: TGTGCCAGCAGCCCCGGTGGACAGATCTATGGCTACACCTTC.

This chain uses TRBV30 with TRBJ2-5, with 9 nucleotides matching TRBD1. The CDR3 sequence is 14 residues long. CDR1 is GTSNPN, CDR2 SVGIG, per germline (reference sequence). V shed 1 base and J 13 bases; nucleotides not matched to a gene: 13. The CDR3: CAWSGMTGGLLRYF. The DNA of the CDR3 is TGTGCCTGGAGTGGTATGACAGGGGGACTATTACGGTACTTC.

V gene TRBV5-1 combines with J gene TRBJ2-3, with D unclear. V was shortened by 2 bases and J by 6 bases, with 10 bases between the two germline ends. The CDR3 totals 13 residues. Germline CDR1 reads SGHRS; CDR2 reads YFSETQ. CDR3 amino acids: CASSLQGEDTQYF. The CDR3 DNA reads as TGCGCCAGCAGCTTACAAGGAGAGGATACGCAGTATTTT.

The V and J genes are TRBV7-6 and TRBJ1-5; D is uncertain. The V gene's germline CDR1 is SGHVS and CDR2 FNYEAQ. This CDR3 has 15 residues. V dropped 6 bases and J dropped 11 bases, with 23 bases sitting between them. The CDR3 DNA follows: TGTGCCAGCAGTCCGGAGGTGGCCGACCCTGAGGCCCAGCATTTT. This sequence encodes CASSPEVADPEAQHF.

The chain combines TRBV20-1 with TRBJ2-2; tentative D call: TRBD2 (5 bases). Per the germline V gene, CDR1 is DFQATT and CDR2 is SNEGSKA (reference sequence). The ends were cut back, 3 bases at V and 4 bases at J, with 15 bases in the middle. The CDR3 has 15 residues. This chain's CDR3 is CSASREPGGTGELFF. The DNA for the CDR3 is TGCAGTGCTAGTCGAGAACCTGGAGGCACCGGGGAGCTGTTTTTT.

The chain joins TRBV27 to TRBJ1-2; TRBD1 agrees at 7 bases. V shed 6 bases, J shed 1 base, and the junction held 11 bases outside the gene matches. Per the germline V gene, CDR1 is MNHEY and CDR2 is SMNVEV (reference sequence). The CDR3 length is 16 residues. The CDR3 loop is CASRGSETGINYGYTF. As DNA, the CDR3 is TGTGCCAGCAGAGGTTCGGAGACAGGGATTAACTATGGCTACACCTTC.

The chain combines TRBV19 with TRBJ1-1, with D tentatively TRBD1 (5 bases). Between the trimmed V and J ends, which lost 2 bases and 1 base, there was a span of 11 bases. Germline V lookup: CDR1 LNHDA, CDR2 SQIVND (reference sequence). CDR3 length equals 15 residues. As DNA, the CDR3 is TGTGCCAGTAGTATATCAGGGAAAGGGAACACTGAAGCTTTCTTT. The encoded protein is CASSISGKGNTEAFF.

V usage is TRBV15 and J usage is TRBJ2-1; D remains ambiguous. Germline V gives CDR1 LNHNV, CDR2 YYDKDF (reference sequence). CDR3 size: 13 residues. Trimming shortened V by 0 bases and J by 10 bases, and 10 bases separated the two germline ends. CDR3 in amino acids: CATSRDKQTEQFF. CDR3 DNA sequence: TGTGCCACCAGCAGAGATAAACAGACGGAGCAGTTCTTC.

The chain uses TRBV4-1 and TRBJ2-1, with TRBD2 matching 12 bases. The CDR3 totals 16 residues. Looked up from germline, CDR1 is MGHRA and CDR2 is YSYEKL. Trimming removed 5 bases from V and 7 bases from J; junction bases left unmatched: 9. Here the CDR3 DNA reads TGCGCCAGCAGCTACCCTAGCGGGGGGGCTTCGAATGAGCAGTTCTTC. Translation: CASSYPSGGASNEQFF.

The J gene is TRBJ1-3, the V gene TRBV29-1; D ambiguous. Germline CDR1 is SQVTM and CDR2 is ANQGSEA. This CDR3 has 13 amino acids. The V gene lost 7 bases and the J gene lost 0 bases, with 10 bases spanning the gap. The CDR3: CSGTADSGNTIYF. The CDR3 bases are TGCAGCGGTACAGCGGACTCTGGAAACACCATATATTTT.

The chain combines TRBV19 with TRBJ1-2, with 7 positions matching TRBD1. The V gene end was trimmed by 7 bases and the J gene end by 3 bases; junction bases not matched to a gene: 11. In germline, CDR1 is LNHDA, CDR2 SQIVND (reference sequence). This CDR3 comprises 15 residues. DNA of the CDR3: TGTGCCAGTACCGATCTCACGACAGGGTACTATGGCTACACCTTC. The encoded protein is CASTDLTTGYYGYTF.

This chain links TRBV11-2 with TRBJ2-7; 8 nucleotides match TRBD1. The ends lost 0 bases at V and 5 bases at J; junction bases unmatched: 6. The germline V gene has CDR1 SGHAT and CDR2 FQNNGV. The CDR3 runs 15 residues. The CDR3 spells CASSLEDRVIDEQYF. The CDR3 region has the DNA TGTGCCAGCAGCTTAGAGGACAGGGTGATCGACGAGCAGTACTTC.

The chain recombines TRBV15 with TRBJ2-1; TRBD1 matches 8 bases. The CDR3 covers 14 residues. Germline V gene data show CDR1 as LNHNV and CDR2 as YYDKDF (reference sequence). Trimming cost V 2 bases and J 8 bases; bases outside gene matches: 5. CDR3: CATSRNRGVDEQFF. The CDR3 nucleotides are TGTGCCACCAGCAGAAACAGGGGGGTCGATGAGCAGTTCTTC.

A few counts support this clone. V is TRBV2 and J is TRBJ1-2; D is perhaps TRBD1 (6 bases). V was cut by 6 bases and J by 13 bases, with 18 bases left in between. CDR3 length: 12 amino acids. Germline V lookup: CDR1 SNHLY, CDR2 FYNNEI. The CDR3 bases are TGTGCCAGCAGCCGCGACAGGCCGGCTTTCACCTTC. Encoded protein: CASSRDRPAFTF.

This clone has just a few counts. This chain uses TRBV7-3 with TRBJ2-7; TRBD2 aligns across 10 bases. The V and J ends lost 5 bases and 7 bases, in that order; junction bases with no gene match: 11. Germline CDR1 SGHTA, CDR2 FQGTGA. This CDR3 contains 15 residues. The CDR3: CASSPGLAALGEQYF. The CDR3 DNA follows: TGTGCCAGCAGCCCAGGACTAGCGGCCCTAGGGGAGCAGTACTTC.

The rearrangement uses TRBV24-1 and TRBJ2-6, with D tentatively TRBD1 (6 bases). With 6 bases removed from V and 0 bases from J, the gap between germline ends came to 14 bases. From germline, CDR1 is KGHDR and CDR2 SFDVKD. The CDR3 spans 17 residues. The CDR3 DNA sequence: TGTGCCACCAGTAAGAACAGGGCAAGCTCTGGGGCCAACGTCCTGACTTTC. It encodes CATSKNRASSGANVLTF.